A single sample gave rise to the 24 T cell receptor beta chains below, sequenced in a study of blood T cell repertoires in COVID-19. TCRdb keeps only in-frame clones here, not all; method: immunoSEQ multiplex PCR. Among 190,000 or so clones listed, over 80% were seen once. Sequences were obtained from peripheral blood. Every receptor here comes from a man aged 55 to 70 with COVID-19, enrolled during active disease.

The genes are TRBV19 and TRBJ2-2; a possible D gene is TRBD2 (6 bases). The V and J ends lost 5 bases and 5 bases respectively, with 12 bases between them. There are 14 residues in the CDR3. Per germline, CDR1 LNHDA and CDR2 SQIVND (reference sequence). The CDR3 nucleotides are TGTGCCAGTAGTCCCCCTAGCGAGACCGGGGAGCTGTTTTTT. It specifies CASSPPSETGELFF.

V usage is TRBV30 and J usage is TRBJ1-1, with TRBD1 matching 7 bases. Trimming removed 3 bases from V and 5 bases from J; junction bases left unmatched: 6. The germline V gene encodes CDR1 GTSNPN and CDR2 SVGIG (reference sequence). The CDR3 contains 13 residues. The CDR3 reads CAWRVLQGTEAFF. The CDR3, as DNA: TGTGCCTGGAGGGTTCTACAGGGGACTGAAGCTTTCTTT.

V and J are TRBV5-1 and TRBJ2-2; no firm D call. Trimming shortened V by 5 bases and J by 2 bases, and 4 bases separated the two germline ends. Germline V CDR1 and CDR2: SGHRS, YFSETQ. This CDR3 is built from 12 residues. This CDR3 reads CASSSNTGELFF. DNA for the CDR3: TGCGCCAGCAGTTCTAACACCGGGGAGCTGTTTTTT.

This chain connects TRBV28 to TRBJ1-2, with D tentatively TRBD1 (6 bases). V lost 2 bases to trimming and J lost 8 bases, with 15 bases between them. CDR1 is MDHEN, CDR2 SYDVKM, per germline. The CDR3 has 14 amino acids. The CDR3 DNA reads TGTGCCAGCAGTTTAGGTTCAGGGGCGCAAGGCTACACCTTC. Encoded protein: CASSLGSGAQGYTF.

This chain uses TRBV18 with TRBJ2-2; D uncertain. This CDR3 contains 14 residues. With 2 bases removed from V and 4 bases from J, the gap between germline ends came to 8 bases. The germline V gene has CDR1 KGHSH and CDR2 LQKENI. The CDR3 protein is CASSPSHATGELFF. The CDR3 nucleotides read TGTGCCAGCTCACCAAGCCACGCCACCGGGGAGCTGTTTTTT.

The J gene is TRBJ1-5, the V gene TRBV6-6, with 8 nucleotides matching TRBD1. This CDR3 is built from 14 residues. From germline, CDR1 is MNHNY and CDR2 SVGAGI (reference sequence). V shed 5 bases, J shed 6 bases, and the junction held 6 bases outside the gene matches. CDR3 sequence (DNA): TGTGCCAGCAGTACGGGACAGGCGAGTCAGCCCCAGCATTTT. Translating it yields CASSTGQASQPQHF.

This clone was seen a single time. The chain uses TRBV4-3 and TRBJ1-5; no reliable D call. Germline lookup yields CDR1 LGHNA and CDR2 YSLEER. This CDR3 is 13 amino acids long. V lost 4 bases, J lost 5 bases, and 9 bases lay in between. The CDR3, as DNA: TGCGCCAGCAGCCGACGGCTAGATCAGCCCCAGCATTTT. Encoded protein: CASSRRLDQPQHF.

The CDR3 nucleotides are TGTGCCAGCAGCCAGGGTTATAATTCACCCCTCCACTTT. This sequence encodes CASSQGYNSPLHF. The J gene is TRBJ1-6, the V gene TRBV6-4; a weak D match, TRBD1 (5 bases). The germline CDR1 and CDR2 sequences are MRHNA and SNTAGT. Trimming took off 6 bases at V and 4 bases at J, with 7 bases between the two ends. This CDR3 comprises 13 residues.

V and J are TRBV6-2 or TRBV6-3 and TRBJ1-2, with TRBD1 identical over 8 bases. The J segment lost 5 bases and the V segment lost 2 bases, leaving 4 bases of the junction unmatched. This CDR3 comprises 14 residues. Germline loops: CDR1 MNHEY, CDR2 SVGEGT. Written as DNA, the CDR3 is TGTGCCAGCAGTTACCGGAGACAGGGGTATGGCTACACCTTC. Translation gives CASSYRRQGYGYTF.

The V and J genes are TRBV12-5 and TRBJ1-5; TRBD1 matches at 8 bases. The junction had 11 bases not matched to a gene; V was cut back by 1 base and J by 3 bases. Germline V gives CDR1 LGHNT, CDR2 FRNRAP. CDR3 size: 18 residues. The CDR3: CASGLELSDRGANQPQHF. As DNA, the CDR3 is TGTGCTAGTGGTTTGGAACTAAGCGACAGGGGAGCCAATCAGCCCCAGCATTTT.

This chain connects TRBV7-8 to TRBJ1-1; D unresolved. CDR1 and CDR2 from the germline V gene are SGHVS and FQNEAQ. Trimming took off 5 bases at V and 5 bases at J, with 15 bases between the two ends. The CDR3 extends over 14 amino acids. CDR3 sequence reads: CASSRDNRLTEAFF. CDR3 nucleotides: TGTGCCAGCAGCCGAGATAACCGACTGACTGAAGCTTTCTTT.

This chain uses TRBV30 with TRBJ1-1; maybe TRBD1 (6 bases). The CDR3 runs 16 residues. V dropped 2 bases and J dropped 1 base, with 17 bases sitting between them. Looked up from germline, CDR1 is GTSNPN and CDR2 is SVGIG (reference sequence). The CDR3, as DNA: TGTGCCTGGAGTCCCAAAGCGGGGGGCAAGAACACTGAAGCTTTCTTT. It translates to CAWSPKAGGKNTEAFF.

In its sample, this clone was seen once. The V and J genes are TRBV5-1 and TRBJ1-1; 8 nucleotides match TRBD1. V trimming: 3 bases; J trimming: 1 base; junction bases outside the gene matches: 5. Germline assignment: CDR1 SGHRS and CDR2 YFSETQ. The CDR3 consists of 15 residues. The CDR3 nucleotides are TGCGCCAGCAGCTCGAGACAGGGGACGAACACTGAAGCTTTCTTT. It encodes CASSSRQGTNTEAFF.

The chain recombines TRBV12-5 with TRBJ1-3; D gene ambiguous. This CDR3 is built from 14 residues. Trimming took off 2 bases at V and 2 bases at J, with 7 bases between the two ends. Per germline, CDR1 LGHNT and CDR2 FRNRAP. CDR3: CASGLPPAGNTIYF. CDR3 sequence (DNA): TGTGCTAGTGGTTTGCCCCCGGCTGGAAACACCATATATTTT.

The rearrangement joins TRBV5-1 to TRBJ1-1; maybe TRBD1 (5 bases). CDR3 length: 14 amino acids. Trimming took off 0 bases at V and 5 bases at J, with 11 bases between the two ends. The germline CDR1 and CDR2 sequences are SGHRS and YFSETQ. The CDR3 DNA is TGCGCCAGCAGCTTGGTTGGGGGAGGGACTGAAGCTTTCTTT. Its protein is CASSLVGGGTEAFF. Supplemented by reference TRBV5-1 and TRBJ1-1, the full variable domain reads KAGVTQTPRYLIKTRGQQVTLSCSPISGHRSVSWYQQTPGQGLQFLFEYFSETQRNKGNFPGRFSGRQFSNSRSEMNVSTLELGDSALYLCASSLVGGGTEAFFGQGTRLTVV.

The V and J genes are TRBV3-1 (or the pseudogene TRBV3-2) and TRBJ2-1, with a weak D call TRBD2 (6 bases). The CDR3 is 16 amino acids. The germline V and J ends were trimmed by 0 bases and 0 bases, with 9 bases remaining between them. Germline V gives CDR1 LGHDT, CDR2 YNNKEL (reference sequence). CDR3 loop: CASSQDWGVSYNEQFF. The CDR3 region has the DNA TGTGCCAGCAGCCAAGATTGGGGGGTCTCCTACAATGAGCAGTTCTTC.

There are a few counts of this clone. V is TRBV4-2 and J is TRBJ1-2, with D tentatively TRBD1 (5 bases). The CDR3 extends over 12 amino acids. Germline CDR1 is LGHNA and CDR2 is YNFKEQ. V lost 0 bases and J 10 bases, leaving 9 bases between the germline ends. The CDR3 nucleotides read TGTGCCAGCAGCCAAGAGGGGGGACCCTACACCTTC. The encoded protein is CASSQEGGPYTF.

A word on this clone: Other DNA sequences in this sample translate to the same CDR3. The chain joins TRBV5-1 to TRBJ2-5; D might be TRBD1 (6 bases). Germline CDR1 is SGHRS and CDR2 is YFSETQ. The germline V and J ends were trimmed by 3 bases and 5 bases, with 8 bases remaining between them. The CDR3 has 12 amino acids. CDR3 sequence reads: CASSSQGETQYF. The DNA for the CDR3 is TGCGCCAGCAGCTCACAGGGTGAGACCCAGTACTTC.

The CDR3 loop reads CASSVMTGTGVGYTF. In DNA form, the CDR3 reads TGTGCCAGCAGCGTCATGACTGGGACAGGGGTCGGCTACACCTTC. This sequence joins TRBV9 and TRBJ1-2; 10 bases map to TRBD1. The J segment lost 8 bases and the V segment lost 2 bases, leaving 9 bases of the junction unmatched. The CDR3 is 15 residues long. CDR1 SGDLS and CDR2 YYNGEE come from the germline V gene.

The CDR3 spells CASRRDQPQHF. In DNA, the CDR3 is TGTGCCAGCCGCAGGGATCAGCCCCAGCATTTT. The rearrangement links TRBV2 to TRBJ1-5; D perhaps matches TRBD1 (5 bases). Germline CDR1 reads SNHLY; CDR2 reads FYNNEI. The CDR3 contains 11 residues. V was pared by 8 bases and J by 5 bases, with 7 bases between.

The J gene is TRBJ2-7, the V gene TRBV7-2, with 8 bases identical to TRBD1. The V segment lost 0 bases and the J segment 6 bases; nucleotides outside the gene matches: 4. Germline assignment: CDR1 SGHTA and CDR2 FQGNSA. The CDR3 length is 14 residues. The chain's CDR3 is CASSLAQGAGEQYF. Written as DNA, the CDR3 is TGTGCCAGCAGCTTAGCGCAGGGGGCGGGCGAGCAGTACTTC.

The CDR3 bases are TGCGCCAGCAGCCCGGCGGGGGAACTCACTGAAGCTTTCTTT. Translating it yields CASSPAGELTEAFF. The chain is built from TRBV5-1 and TRBJ1-1, with D possibly being TRBD1 (5 bases). Trimming stripped 4 bases from V and 4 bases from J, with 14 bases between. CDR1 and CDR2 from the germline V gene are SGHRS and YFSETQ. This CDR3 is built from 14 residues. Filled out from reference TRBV5-1 and TRBJ1-1, the complete variable domain reads KAGVTQTPRYLIKTRGQQVTLSCSPISGHRSVSWYQQTPGQGLQFLFEYFSETQRNKGNFPGRFSGRQFSNSRSEMNVSTLELGDSALYLCASSPAGELTEAFFGQGTRLTVV.

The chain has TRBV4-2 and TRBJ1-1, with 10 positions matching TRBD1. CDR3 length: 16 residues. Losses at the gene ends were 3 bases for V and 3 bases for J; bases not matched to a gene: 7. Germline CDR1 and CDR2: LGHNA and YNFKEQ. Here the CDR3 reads CASSQNRGQGYTEAFF. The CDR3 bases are TGTGCCAGCAGCCAGAACCGGGGACAGGGGTACACTGAAGCTTTCTTT.

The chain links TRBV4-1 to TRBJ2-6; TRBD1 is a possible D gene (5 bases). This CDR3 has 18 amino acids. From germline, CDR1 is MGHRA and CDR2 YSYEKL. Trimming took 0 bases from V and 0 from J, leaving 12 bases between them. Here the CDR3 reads CASSQEGAGLSGANVLTF. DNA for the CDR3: TGCGCCAGCAGCCAAGAAGGGGCAGGCCTCTCTGGGGCCAACGTCCTGACTTTC.